This is a list of T cell receptor beta chains from one sample in a study of CD8 T cells in Susac syndrome. TCRdb reprocessed the immunoSEQ multiplex PCR reads with MiXCR, giving one entry per CDR3 protein. The sample carries fewer than 200,000 distinct CDR3 sequences, about 95% recorded once. The sequencing sample was made of CD4+ T cells from PBMCs. Every receptor here comes from a human donor in good health. CDR3s include the opening cysteine and the closing phenylalanine or tryptophan. The D gene is left open where the match is weak.

V gene	D gene	J gene	CDR3 DNA	CDR3 protein
TRBV3-1	.	TRBJ1-5	TGTGCCAGCAGCCAAGAGGGGCAGCCCCAGCATTTT	CASSQEGQPQHF
TRBV20-1	TRBD1	TRBJ1-2	TGCAGTGCTAGTGGCAGGGGGGTCTATGGCTACACCTTC	CSASGRGVYGYTF
TRBV6-5	.	TRBJ1-5	TGTGCCAGCAGTTACTCTAGTGGCCCAGGGACTCAGCCCCAGCATTTT	CASSYSSGPGTQPQHF
TRBV7-2	.	TRBJ1-2	TGTGCCAGCAGCCTCAATGGTGGTGTGGGCAATGGCTACACCTTC	CASSLNGGVGNGYTF
TRBV7-2	.	TRBJ2-2	TGTGCCAGCAGCTGGGATGGGGGCACCGGGGAGCTGTTTTTT	CASSWDGGTGELFF
TRBV30	.	TRBJ1-2	TGTGCCTGGAGCTCTGGCAGAAGCTATGGCTACACCTTC	CAWSSGRSYGYTF
TRBV11-1	.	TRBJ1-2	TGTGCCAGCAGCTTAAACCAGCTACCTAACTATGGCTACACCTTC	CASSLNQLPNYGYTF
TRBV5-1	.	TRBJ2-1	TGCGCCAGCAGCCCTCGACCCGACAGGATCTACAATGAGCAGTTCTTC	CASSPRPDRIYNEQFF
TRBV6-6	.	TRBJ1-1	TGTGCCAGCAGTGCCCGGTATACTGAAGCTTTCTTT	CASSARYTEAFF
TRBV2	TRBD2	TRBJ2-1	TGTGCCAGCAAACGGGAGGGCCTTTCCTACAATGAGCAGTTCTTC	CASKREGLSYNEQFF
TRBV29-1	TRBD1	TRBJ1-1	TGCAGCGTTGACGACAGGGGGCTTAAAGGAGCTTTCTTT	CSVDDRGLKGAFF
TRBV4-3	.	TRBJ2-3	TGCGCCAGCAGCCAAGAAAGGTCCACAGATACGCAGTATTTT	CASSQERSTDTQYF
TRBV5-1	.	TRBJ1-2	TGCGCCAGCAGCTTGGGCCGTAACTATGGCTACACCTTC	CASSLGRNYGYTF